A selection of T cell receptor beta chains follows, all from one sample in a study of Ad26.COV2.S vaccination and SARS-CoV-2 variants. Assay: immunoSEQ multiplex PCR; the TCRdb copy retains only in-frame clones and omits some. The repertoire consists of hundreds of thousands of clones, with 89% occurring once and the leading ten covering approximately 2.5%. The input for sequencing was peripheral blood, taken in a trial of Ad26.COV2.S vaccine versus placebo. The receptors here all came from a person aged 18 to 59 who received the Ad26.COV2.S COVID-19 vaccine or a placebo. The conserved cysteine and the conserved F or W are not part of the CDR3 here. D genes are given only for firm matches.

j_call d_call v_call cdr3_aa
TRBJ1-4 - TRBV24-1 ATTGDRNEKLF
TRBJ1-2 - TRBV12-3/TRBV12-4 ASSLNANYGYT
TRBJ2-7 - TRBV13 ASSPLPSTLVTPDSYEQY
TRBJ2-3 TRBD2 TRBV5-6 ASSLIGGGTDTQY
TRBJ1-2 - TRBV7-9 ASSLNSYGYT
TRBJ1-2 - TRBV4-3 ASSQEWGAPLSGYT
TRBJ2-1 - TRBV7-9 ASSGPTPYNEQF
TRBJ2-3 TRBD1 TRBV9 ASSLNRGRGITDTQY
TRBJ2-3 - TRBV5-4 ASSVDRTDTQY
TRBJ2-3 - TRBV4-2 ASSQAGSTDTQY
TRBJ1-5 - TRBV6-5 ASSRILSNQPQH
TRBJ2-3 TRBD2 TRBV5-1 ASSSSGRSTDTQY
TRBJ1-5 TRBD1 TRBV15 ATSRDRVNQPQH
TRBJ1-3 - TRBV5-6 ASSLRGGGTSSGNTIY
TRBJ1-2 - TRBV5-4 ASSPGGVYGYT
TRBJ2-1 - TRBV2 ASSEQGYIIDEQF
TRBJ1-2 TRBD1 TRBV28 ASRTPRTGPYGYT
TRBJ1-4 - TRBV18 ASSTRQNEKLF
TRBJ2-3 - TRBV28 ASREVGSDTQY
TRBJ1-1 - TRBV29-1 SAQPGWGMNTEAF
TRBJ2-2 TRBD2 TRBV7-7 ASSLEPGLGYTGELF
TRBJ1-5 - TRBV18 ASSPQGANQPQH